This T cell receptor beta chain was observed in a study of T cells in Graves' hyperthyroidism and ophthalmopathy. Comments on this clonotype: Its matching antigen is unknown.

CDR3 length: 15 amino acids. Trimming stripped 8 bases from V and 1 base from J, with 17 bases between. CDR1 and CDR2 (germline): MNHNS, SASEGT. RNA transcripts gave rise to amplified TCR beta CDR3 regions. The HTBI primer set drove a first-round RT-PCR of the TCR CDR3. Using its own MiXCR run on the multiplex PCR reads, TCRdb lists one record per CDR3 protein. The table includes under 550,000 distinct CDR3 sequences, less than 20% detected once. Study-wide findings and caveats: Expanded thyroid clonotypes (above 0.001) were mostly also found in blood.

The specimen sequenced was blood. The chain couples TRBV6-1 to TRBJ1-1; possible D gene TRBD1, 5 bases. The source is a man aged 40-50 years with Graves' ophthalmopathy. The CDR3 reads CASCRDRTWNTEAFF. The DNA of the CDR3 is TGTGCCAGCTGTCGGGACCGAACTTGGAACACTGAAGCTTTCTTT.